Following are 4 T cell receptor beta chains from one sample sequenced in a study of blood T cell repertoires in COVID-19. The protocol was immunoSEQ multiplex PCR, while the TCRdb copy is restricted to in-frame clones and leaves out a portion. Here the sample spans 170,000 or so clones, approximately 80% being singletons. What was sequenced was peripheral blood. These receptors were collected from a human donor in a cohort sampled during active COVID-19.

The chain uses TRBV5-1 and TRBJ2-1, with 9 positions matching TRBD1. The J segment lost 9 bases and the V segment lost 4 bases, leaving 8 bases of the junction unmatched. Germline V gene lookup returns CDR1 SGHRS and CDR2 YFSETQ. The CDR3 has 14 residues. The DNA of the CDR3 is TGCGCCAGCAGCCCGACGGACAGGGGCATTGAGCAGTTCTTC. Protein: CASSPTDRGIEQFF.

The CDR3: CASSFGYSGANVLTF. The CDR3 bases are TGTGCCAGCAGTTTCGGGTACTCTGGGGCCAACGTCCTGACTTTC. The chain combines TRBV28 with TRBJ2-6; D is undetermined. Trimming shortened V by 3 bases and J by 0 bases, and 6 bases separated the two germline ends. The CDR3 has 15 residues. Looked up from germline, CDR1 is MDHEN and CDR2 is SYDVKM.

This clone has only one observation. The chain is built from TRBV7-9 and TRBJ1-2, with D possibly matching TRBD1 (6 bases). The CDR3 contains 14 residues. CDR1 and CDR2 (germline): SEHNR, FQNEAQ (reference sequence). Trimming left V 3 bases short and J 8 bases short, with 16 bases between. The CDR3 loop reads CASSFTGIGDGYTF. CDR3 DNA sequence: TGTGCCAGCAGCTTCACAGGGATCGGCGACGGCTACACCTTC.

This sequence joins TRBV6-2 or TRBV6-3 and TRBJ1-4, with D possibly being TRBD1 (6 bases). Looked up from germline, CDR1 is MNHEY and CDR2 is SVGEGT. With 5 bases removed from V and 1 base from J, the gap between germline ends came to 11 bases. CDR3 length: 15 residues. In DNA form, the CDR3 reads TGTGCCAGCAGTCCCCAGGGGTTAACTAATGAAAAACTGTTTTTT. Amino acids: CASSPQGLTNEKLFF.